This T cell receptor beta chain was captured by sequencing in a study of T cell responses to AZD1222 COVID-19 vaccine. Study results and caveats: Repertoire sampling was restricted to post-peak T cell response timepoints. Only a handful of individuals given AZD1222 were seropositive at baseline. It should be noted that donors were predominantly white British and more often female, and clonal diversity was possibly underestimated. Regions left unmutated in variants are reportedly the target of nearly half of spike-specific TCRs.

Profiled with immunoSEQ multiplex PCR; TCRdb holds only in-frame clones, not every one. This sample yields under 200,000 clones, of which about 91% are seen a single time; 1% to 1.5% belongs to the top ten. Trimming left V 1 base short and J 11 bases short, with 21 bases between. Germline V gene sequence: CDR1 SGHRS, CDR2 YFSETQ. The CDR3 extends over 15 amino acids. As concerns this clone: Its antigen remains unidentified.

The TCR sequence derives from an adult who received the AZD1222 COVID-19 vaccine. The rearrangement uses TRBV5-1 and TRBJ1-1, with TRBD1 as a possible D gene (5 bases). The sample here was peripheral blood, taken 28 days after the second AZD1222 dose. In nucleotides, the CDR3 is TGCGCCAGCAGCTTGATCGCAGGGTCATTCAAAGGGGCTTTCTTT. Amino acid sequence: CASSLIAGSFKGAFF.